These 17 T cell receptor beta chains came from one sample sequenced in a study of PD-1 blockade in classical Hodgkin lymphoma (dated by TCRdb to the early 2020s). Library preparation used the immunoSEQ multiplex PCR assay. Sourced from immuneACCESS, this table was stored by TCRdb with only in-frame sequences that have V and J called. A share of the clones is absent; for the studies checked, an unresolved V gene accounts for under half, and the remainder has no known explanation. A total of 30,000 to 40,000 clones appear in this sample, about 94% of them only once. The top ten clones comprise 0.25% to 0.35% of the sample. This sample's time point label indicates: cycle 4 day 1 (C4D1), after less than 7 weeks of nivolumab. All trial patients had relapsed after autologous stem cell transplantation, with cohorts A, B and C differing in prior brentuximab vedotin exposure. Using a Miltenyi CD4+ T cell isolation kit, CD4+ T cells were purified from thawed PBMCs through magnetic negative selection.

The sample here was CD4+ T cells from blood, taken before the fourth cycle of nivolumab. The receptors were gathered from a human donor with classical Hodgkin lymphoma.

This sequence joins TRBV6-1 and TRBJ2-5, with D perhaps TRBD1 or TRBD2 (5 bases each). The CDR3 length is 13 residues. The germline CDR1 and CDR2 sequences are MNHNS and SASEGT. V gave up 1 base and J gave up 5 bases, with 8 bases separating them. In nucleotides, the CDR3 is TGTGCCAGCAGTGAAGTGTGGGGGGAGACCCAGTACTTC. This encodes CASSEVWGETQYF.

The chain joins TRBV15 to TRBJ2-4, with a possible D match to TRBD2 (6 bases). Germline loops: CDR1 LNHNV, CDR2 YYDKDF (reference sequence). V lost 6 bases, J lost 4 bases, and 10 bases lay in between. This CDR3 is 13 amino acids long. The CDR3 DNA follows: TGTGCCACCAGGTTTAGCGGAAAAAACATTCAGTACTTC. Translated, it gives CATRFSGKNIQYF.

CDR3 DNA: TGTGCCAGCAGCTTGGGGGCTCCCGGGGACAATGAGCAGTTCTTC. Encoded protein: CASSLGAPGDNEQFF. The genes are TRBV5-4 and TRBJ2-1, with D tentatively TRBD2 (5 bases). V lost 0 bases and J lost 5, with 12 bases in between. The CDR3 is 15 residues long. Germline V gives CDR1 SGHNT, CDR2 YYREEE (reference sequence).

The V call is TRBV10-3, the J call TRBJ2-2; no clear D. There are 14 residues in the CDR3. V lost 0 bases and J lost 1, with 3 bases in between. Germline V CDR1 and CDR2: ENHRY, SYGVKD. CDR3 coding DNA: TGTGCCATCAGTGAGTCGCGGAACACCGGGGAGCTGTTTTTT. This sequence encodes CAISESRNTGELFF.

This clone was seen a single time. J is TRBJ2-1 and V is TRBV27; no clear D. This CDR3 comprises 14 residues. Trimming removed 6 bases at V and 0 bases at J, with 9 bases between. CDR1 MNHEY and CDR2 SMNVEV come from the germline V gene (reference sequence). CDR3 sequence (DNA): TGTGCCAGCAGCCCACAGAGCTCCTACAATGAGCAGTTCTTC. Its translation is CASSPQSSYNEQFF.

This sequence joins TRBV2 and TRBJ2-3; possible D gene TRBD2, 5 bases. V was shortened by 6 bases and J by 7 bases, with 8 bases between the two germline ends. CDR1 and CDR2 (germline): SNHLY, FYNNEI. The CDR3 is 11 residues long. The CDR3 DNA reads as TGTGCCAGCAGCGGACTTAATACGCAGTATTTT. Translating gives CASSGLNTQYF. The full variable domain, completed using reference TRBV2 and TRBJ2-3, is EPEVTQTPSHQVTQMGQEVILRCVPISNHLYFYWYRQILGQKVEFLVSFYNNEISEKSEIFDDQFSVERPDGSNFTLKIRSTKLEDSAMYFCASSGLNTQYFGPGTRLTVL.

The CDR3 is CASSEDGGRGDTQYF. The CDR3 region has the DNA TGTGCCAGCAGTGAAGACGGCGGGAGGGGAGATACGCAGTATTTT. J is TRBJ2-3 and V is TRBV2, with TRBD2 matching over 9 bases. The CDR3 has 15 amino acids. Germline CDR1 and CDR2: SNHLY and FYNNEI. With 1 base clipped from V and 5 bases from J, the junction kept 4 bases outside the gene matches.

J is TRBJ1-5 and V is TRBV4-1; no reliable D call. Germline V lookup: CDR1 MGHRA, CDR2 YSYEKL. The V end was cut by 0 bases, the J end by 3 bases, with 3 bases between. This CDR3 contains 13 residues. CDR3 in amino acids: CASSQDLNQPQHF. The CDR3 nucleotides read TGCGCCAGCAGCCAAGATCTCAATCAGCCCCAGCATTTT.

This sequence joins TRBV10-3 and TRBJ2-3; D call uncertain. The CDR3 totals 12 residues. CDR1 and CDR2 from the germline V gene are ENHRY and SYGVKD. Between the trimmed V and J ends, which lost 6 bases and 5 bases, there was a span of 9 bases. The CDR3 region is CAIRLEGDTQYF. CDR3 DNA sequence: TGTGCCATCAGGCTAGAAGGAGATACGCAGTATTTT.

The CDR3 nucleotides read TGTGCCAGCAGTTTAGTGCTAGCGGGAGATGGTACGCAGTATTTT. It specifies CASSLVLAGDGTQYF. This chain connects TRBV28 to TRBJ2-3; 10 nucleotides align to TRBD2. This CDR3 contains 15 residues. Trimming at V came to 2 bases and at J to 8 bases, leaving 7 bases not matched to a gene. Looked up from germline, CDR1 is MDHEN and CDR2 is SYDVKM.

The chain combines TRBV25-1 with TRBJ2-3; no clear D. CDR1 and CDR2 from the germline V gene are MGHDK and SYGVNS. The V and J ends lost 0 bases and 1 base respectively, with 2 bases between them. This CDR3 is 13 amino acids long. The CDR3: CASSEYGTDTQYF. DNA of the CDR3: TGTGCCAGCAGTGAATACGGCACAGATACGCAGTATTTT. The full variable domain, its missing parts supplied by reference TRBV25-1 and TRBJ2-3, is EADIYQTPRYLVIGTGKKITLECSQTMGHDKMYWYQQDPGMELHLIHYSYGVNSTEKGDLSSESTVSRIRTEHFPLTLESARPSHTSQYLCASSEYGTDTQYFGPGTRLTVL.

This clone was seen only once. This chain connects TRBV30 to TRBJ1-1, with TRBD1 matching over 7 bases. J lost 6 bases, V lost 3 bases, and 13 bases had no gene match. The germline gives CDR1 GTSNPN, CDR2 SVGIG (reference sequence). The CDR3 is 15 amino acids. Here the CDR3 DNA reads TGTGCCTGGAGCACAAATAGACAGGGCAACCCTGAAGCTTTCTTT. This codes for CAWSTNRQGNPEAFF. The full variable domain, with the rest looked up from reference TRBV30 and TRBJ1-1, is SQTIHQWPATLVQPVGSPLSLECTVEGTSNPNLYWYRQAAGRGLQLLFYSVGIGQISSEVPQNLSASRPQDRQFILSSKKLLLSDSGFYLCAWSTNRQGNPEAFFGQGTRLTVV.

This chain connects TRBV5-1 to TRBJ2-5, with D perhaps assigned TRBD1 or TRBD2 (5 bases each). Looked up from germline, CDR1 is SGHRS and CDR2 is YFSETQ. V was cut by 4 bases and J by 11 bases, with 18 bases left in between. The CDR3 extends over 13 amino acids. The chain's CDR3 is CASSPGAGAFQYF. The DNA of the CDR3 is TGCGCCAGCAGCCCCGGGGCCGGTGCTTTTCAGTACTTC.

J is TRBJ2-5 and V is TRBV6-1; no firm D call. The CDR3 is 15 amino acids. The ends were cut back, 2 bases at V and 5 bases at J, with 15 bases in the middle. Germline CDR1 reads MNHNS; CDR2 reads SASEGT. The CDR3 protein is CASSEKFLIGETQYF. CDR3 nucleotides: TGTGCCAGCAGTGAAAAGTTCCTTATAGGGGAGACCCAGTACTTC.

Written as DNA, the CDR3 is TGTGCCAGCAGCACACCCCCTCGAGAGCAGTTCTTC. It specifies CASSTPPREQFF. The chain employs TRBV5-4 and TRBJ2-1; D is unclear. Germline V gene sequence: CDR1 SGHNT, CDR2 YYREEE (reference sequence). This CDR3 is 12 amino acids long. V dropped 4 bases and J dropped 10 bases, with 12 bases sitting between them.

This clone has only one observation. The chain has TRBV4-1 and TRBJ2-2, with TRBD2 matching 7 bases. J was trimmed by 7 bases and V by 5 bases; bases with no gene match: 10. Per germline, CDR1 MGHRA and CDR2 YSYEKL. CDR3 length equals 15 residues. The CDR3 here is CASSYTGTTSGELFF. CDR3 bases: TGCGCCAGCAGCTACACCGGGACTACCAGCGGGGAGCTGTTTTTT.

This chain connects TRBV15 to TRBJ1-1; 8 positions match TRBD1. This CDR3 is 18 amino acids long. The V gene end was trimmed by 5 bases and the J gene end by 4 bases; junction bases not matched to a gene: 18. The germline gives CDR1 LNHNV, CDR2 YYDKDF (reference sequence). Here the CDR3 DNA reads TGTGCCACCAGCCGCCGACAGGGGACGGTACTCACGGGCACTGAAGCTTTCTTT. Its translation is CATSRRQGTVLTGTEAFF.